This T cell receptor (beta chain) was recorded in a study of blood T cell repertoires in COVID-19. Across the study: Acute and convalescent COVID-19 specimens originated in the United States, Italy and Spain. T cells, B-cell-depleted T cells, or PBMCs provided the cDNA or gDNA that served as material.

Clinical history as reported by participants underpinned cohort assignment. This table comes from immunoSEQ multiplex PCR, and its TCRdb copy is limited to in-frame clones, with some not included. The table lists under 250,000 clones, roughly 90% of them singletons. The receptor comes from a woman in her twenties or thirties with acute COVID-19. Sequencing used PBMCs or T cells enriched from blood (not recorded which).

DNA of the CDR3: TGTGCCAGCAGCTCTGGACAGTGGATTAATCCGCACACTGAAGCTTTCTTT. Translating it yields CASSSGQWINPHTEAFF. This sequence joins TRBV5-6 and TRBJ1-1; D may be TRBD1 (6 bases). CDR1 and CDR2 from the germline V gene are SGHDT and YYEEEE. The CDR3 contains 17 residues. V lost 3 bases, J lost 3 bases, and 21 bases lay in between.